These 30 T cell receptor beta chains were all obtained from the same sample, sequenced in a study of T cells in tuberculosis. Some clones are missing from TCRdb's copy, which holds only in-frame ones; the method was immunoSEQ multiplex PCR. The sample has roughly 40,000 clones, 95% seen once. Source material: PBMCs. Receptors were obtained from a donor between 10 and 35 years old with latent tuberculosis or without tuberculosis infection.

This CDR3 is CAWSLGRLSNSPLHF. The CDR3 bases are TGTGCCTGGAGCCTGGGGAGGCTAAGTAATTCACCCCTCCACTTT. This chain uses TRBV30 with TRBJ1-6; no reliable D call. The CDR3 has 15 amino acids. With 3 bases removed from V and 6 bases from J, the gap between germline ends came to 15 bases. Germline V lookup: CDR1 GTSNPN, CDR2 SVGIG (reference sequence).

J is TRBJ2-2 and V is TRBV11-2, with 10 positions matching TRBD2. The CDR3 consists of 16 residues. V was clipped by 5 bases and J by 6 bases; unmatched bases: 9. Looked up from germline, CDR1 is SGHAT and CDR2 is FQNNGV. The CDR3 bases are TGTGCCAGCAGCCTTGCTAGCGGGGGCTTGGCCGGGGAGCTGTTTTTT. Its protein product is CASSLASGGLAGELFF.

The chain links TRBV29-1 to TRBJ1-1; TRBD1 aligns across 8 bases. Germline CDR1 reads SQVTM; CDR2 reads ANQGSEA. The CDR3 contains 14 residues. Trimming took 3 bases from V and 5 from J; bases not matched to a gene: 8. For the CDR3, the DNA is TGCAGCGTTGACCCCGGACAGGGATGGACTGAAGCTTTCTTT. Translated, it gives CSVDPGQGWTEAFF.

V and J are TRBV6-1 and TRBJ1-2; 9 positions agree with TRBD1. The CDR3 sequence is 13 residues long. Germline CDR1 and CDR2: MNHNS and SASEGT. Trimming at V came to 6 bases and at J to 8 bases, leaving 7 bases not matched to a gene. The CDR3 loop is CASRRQGVGGYTF. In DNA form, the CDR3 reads TGTGCCAGCAGGAGACAGGGGGTCGGCGGCTACACCTTC.

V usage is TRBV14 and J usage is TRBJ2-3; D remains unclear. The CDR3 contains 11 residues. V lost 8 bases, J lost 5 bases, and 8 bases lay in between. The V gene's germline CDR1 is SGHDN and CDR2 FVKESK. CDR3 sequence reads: CASSGGDTQYF. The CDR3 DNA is TGTGCCAGCTCCGGCGGAGATACGCAGTATTTT.

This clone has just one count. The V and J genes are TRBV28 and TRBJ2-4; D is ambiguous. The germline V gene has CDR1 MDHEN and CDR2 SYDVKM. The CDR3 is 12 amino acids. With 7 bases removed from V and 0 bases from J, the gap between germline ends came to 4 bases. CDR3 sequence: CASTVAKNIQYF. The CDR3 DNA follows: TGTGCCAGCACGGTAGCCAAAAACATTCAGTACTTC.

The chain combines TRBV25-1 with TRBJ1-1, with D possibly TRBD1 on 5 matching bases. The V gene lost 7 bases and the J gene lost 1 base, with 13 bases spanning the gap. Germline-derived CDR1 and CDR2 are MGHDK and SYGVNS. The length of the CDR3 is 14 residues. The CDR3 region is CASTTQEPNTEAFF. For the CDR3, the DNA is TGTGCCAGCACCACACAGGAGCCGAACACTGAAGCTTTCTTT.

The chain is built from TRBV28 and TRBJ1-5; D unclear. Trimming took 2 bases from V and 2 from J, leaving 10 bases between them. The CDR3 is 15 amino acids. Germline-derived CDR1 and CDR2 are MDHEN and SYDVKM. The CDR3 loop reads CASSLAWSGNQPQHF. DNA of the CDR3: TGTGCCAGCAGTTTAGCTTGGTCGGGCAATCAGCCCCAGCATTTT.

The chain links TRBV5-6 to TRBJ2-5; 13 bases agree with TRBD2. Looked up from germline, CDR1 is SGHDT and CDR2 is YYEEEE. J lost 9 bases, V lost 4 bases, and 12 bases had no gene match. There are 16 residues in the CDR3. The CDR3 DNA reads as TGTGCCAGCAGCGACGCGGGACTAGCGGGGTCAGGGGCCCAGTACTTC. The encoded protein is CASSDAGLAGSGAQYF.

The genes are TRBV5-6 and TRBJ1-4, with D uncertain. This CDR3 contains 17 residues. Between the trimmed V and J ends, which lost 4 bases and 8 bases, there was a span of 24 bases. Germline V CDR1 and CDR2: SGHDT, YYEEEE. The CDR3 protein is CASSRNSARYFGEKLFF. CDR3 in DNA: TGTGCCAGCAGCCGAAACTCTGCCAGGTACTTCGGCGAAAAACTGTTTTTT.

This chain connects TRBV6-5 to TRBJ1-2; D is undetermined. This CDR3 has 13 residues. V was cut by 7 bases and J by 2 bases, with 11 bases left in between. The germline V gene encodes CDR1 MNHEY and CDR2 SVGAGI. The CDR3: CASTTDANYGYTF. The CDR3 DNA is TGTGCCAGCACCACAGACGCAAACTATGGCTACACCTTC.

The CDR3 protein is CASSELDRGRDEQFF. CDR3 nucleotides: TGTGCCAGCAGTGAGCTGGACAGGGGGCGGGATGAGCAGTTCTTC. This rearrangement joins TRBV2 to TRBJ2-1, with TRBD1 matching over 11 bases. Germline assignment: CDR1 SNHLY and CDR2 FYNNEI. This CDR3 has 15 amino acids. Unmatched junction bases numbered 6, after V lost 3 bases and J lost 8 bases.

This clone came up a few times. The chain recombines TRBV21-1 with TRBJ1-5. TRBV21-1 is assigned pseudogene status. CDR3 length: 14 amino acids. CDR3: CASSHRDSGQPQHF. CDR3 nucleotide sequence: TGTGCCAGCAGCCACCGGGACTCAGGCCAGCCCCAGCATTTT.

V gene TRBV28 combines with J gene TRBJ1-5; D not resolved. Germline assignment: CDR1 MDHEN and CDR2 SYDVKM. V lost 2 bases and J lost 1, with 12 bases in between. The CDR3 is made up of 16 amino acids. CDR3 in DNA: TGTGCCAGCAGTTTAGGCGGGGTGCCGAGCAATCAGCCCCAGCATTTT. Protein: CASSLGGVPSNQPQHF.

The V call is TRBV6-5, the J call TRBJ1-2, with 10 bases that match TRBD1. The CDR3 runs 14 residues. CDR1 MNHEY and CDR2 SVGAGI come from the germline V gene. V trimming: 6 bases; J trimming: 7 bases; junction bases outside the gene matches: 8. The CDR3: CASSLGQGGSGYTF. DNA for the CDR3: TGTGCCAGCAGCCTCGGACAGGGGGGGTCTGGCTACACCTTC.

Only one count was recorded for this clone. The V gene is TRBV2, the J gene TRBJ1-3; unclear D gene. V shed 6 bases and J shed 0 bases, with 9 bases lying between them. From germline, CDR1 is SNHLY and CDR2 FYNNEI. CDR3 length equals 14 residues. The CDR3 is CASRIFNSGNTIYF. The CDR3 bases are TGTGCCAGCAGAATTTTTAACTCTGGAAACACCATATATTTT. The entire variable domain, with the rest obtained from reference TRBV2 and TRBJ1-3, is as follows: EPEVTQTPSHQVTQMGQEVILRCVPISNHLYFYWYRQILGQKVEFLVSFYNNEISEKSEIFDDQFSVERPDGSNFTLKIRSTKLEDSAMYFCASRIFNSGNTIYFGEGSWLTVV.

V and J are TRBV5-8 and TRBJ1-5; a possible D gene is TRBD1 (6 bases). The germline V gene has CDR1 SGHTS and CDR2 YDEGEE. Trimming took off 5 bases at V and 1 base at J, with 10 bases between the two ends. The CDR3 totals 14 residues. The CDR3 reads CASREGQSNQPQHF. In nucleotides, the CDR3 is TGTGCCAGCAGGGAAGGACAGAGCAATCAGCCCCAGCATTTT.

The CDR3 DNA follows: TGTGCCAGCAGCTTGTTGTTCAGGGACATTAACTCGATCTACGAGCAGTACTTC. Translated: CASSLLFRDINSIYEQYF. This rearrangement joins TRBV5-5 to TRBJ2-7; D is perhaps TRBD1 (6 bases). Germline V CDR1 and CDR2: SGHKS, YYEKEE (reference sequence). This CDR3 is 18 amino acids long. V was cut by 1 base and J by 3 bases, with 23 bases left in between.

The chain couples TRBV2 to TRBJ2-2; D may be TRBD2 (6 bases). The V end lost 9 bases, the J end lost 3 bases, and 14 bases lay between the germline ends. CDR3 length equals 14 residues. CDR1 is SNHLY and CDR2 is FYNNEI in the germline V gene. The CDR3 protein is CASRDLGDTGELFF. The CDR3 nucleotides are TGTGCCAGTCGGGACTTAGGCGACACCGGGGAGCTGTTTTTT.

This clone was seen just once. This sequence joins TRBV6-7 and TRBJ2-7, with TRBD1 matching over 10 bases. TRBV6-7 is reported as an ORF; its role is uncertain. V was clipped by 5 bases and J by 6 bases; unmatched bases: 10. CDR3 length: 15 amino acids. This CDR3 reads CASSTLRDRGFEQYF. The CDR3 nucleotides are TGTGCCAGCAGTACTCTCCGGGACAGGGGTTTCGAGCAGTACTTC.

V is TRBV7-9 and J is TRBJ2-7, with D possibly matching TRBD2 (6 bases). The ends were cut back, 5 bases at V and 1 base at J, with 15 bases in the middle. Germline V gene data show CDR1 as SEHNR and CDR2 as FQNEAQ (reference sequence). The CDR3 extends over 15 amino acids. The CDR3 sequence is CASSPLGTGSYEQYF. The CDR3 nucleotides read TGTGCCAGCAGCCCCCTCGGGACTGGTTCCTACGAGCAGTACTTC.

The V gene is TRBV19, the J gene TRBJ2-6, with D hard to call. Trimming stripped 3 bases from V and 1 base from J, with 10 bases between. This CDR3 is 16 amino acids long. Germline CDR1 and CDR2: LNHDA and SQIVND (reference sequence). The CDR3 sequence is CASSILTTSGANVLTF. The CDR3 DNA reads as TGTGCCAGTAGTATCTTGACAACTTCTGGGGCCAACGTCCTGACTTTC.

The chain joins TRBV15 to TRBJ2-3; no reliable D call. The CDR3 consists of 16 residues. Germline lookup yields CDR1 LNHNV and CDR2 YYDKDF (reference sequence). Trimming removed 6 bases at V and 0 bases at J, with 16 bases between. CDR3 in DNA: TGTGCCACCAGAGCCCCGACCCAGGAAAGCACAGATACGCAGTATTTT. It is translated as CATRAPTQESTDTQYF.

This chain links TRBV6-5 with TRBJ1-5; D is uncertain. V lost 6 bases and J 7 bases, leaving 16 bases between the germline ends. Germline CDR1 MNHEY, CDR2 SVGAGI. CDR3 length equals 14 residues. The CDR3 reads CASRALRARQPQHF. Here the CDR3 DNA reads TGTGCCAGCAGAGCTCTGAGGGCCCGGCAGCCCCAGCATTTT.

The DNA for the CDR3 is TGTGCCTGGAGCCCGGACAGGGGGCGAGGTGAAGCTTTCTTT. Its translation is CAWSPDRGRGEAFF. The chain uses TRBV30 and TRBJ1-1; 11 bases are a match to TRBD1. The V and J ends lost 3 bases and 7 bases, in that order; junction bases with no gene match: 7. Germline CDR1 is GTSNPN and CDR2 is SVGIG (reference sequence). The CDR3 runs to 14 residues.

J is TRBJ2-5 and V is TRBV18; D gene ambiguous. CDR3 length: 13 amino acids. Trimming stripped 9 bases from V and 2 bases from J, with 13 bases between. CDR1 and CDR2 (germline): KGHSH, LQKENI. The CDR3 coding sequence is TGTGCCAGTTTCCGGGTCCCTCAAGAGACCCAGTACTTC. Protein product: CASFRVPQETQYF.

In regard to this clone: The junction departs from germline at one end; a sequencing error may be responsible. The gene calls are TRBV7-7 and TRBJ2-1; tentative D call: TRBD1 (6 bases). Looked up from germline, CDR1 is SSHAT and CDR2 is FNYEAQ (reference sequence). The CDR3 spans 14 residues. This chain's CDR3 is CASSPMTGYNEQFF. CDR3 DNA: TGTGCTAGCAGCCCGATGACAGGCTACAATGAGCAGTTCTTC.

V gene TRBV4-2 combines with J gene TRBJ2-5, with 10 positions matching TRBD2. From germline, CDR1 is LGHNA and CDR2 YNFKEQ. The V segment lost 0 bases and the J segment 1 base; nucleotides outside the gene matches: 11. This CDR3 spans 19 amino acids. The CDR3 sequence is CASSQDRFSASGSQETQYF. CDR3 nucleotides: TGTGCCAGCAGCCAAGATAGGTTTTCGGCTAGCGGGAGCCAAGAGACCCAGTACTTC.

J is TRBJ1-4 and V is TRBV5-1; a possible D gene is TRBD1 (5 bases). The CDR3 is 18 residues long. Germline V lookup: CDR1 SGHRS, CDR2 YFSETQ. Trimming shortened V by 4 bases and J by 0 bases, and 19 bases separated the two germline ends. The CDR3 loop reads CASSPHGGTGATNEKLFF. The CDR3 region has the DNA TGCGCCAGCAGCCCACATGGAGGGACGGGAGCAACTAATGAAAAACTGTTTTTT.

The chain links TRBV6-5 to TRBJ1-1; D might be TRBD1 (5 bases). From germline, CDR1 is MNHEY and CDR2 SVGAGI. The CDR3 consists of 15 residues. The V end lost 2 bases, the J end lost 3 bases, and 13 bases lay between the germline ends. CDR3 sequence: CASSYRGAQDTEAFF. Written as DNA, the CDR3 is TGTGCCAGCAGTTACAGGGGCGCTCAGGACACTGAAGCTTTCTTT.